The rows below give T cell receptor beta chains drawn from one sample of a study of PD-1 blockade in classical Hodgkin lymphoma. Only in-frame clones appear in the TCRdb table, and some are missing; sequencing was by immunoSEQ multiplex PCR. The sample holds around 37,000 clones, 90% to 95% seen once. The material sequenced was CD4+ T cells from blood, taken before the fourth cycle of nivolumab. The source is a human donor with classical Hodgkin lymphoma. CDR3s include the opening cysteine and the closing phenylalanine or tryptophan. A D gene is named only where the DNA matches it firmly.

d_call,v_call,j_call,cdr3_nt,cdr3_aa
NA,TRBV18,TRBJ2-7,TGTGCCAGCTCACCCCGGGCCCCCTACGAGCAGTACTTC,CASSPRAPYEQYF
NA,TRBV7-9,TRBJ2-1,TGTGCCAGCAGCTTAGCCTCTTTGGTCCTAGCTATAAACGGAGAGGAGCAGTTCTTC,CASSLASLVLAINGEEQFF
NA,TRBV29-1,TRBJ1-1,TGCAGCGTTGAGAATCAATTGAACACTGAAGCTTTCTTT,CSVENQLNTEAFF
NA,TRBV5-4,TRBJ2-5,TGTGCCAGCAGCTTGATCAGAAACCAAGAGACCCAGTACTTC,CASSLIRNQETQYF
TRBD2,TRBV25-1,TRBJ2-1,TGTGCCAGCAGTGTACTAGCGTGGGACAATGAGCAGTTCTTC,CASSVLAWDNEQFF
NA,TRBV4-2,TRBJ2-3,TGTGCCAGCAGCCAAGAGTCCCTCAGGGAGGATACGCAGTATTTT,CASSQESLREDTQYF
NA,TRBV29-1,TRBJ2-1,TGCAGCGTCCATACCCTCGACTTACGCAATGAGCAGTTCTTC,CSVHTLDLRNEQFF
TRBD1,TRBV25-1,TRBJ1-2,TGTGCCAGCAGCACGGGACAGGGCTATGGCTACACCTTC,CASSTGQGYGYTF
NA,TRBV19,TRBJ1-5,TGTGCCAGTAGTATAAGTGACAGTACAGGCAATCAGCCCCAGCATTTT,CASSISDSTGNQPQHF
TRBD1,TRBV7-2,TRBJ1-1,TGTGCCAGCAGCCGACAGAGGACAGGGTTATTGGGTAGGAACACTGAAGCTTTCTTT,CASSRQRTGLLGRNTEAFF
TRBD2,TRBV6-1,TRBJ2-1,TGTGCCAGCAGTGAATATCATGGGACTAGCAACTACAATGAGCAGTTCTTC,CASSEYHGTSNYNEQFF
NA,TRBV30,TRBJ2-1,TGTGCCTGGAGCACCAAGAACTTAGCGGAGCAGTTCTTC,CAWSTKNLAEQFF
TRBD1,TRBV14,TRBJ2-7,TGTGCCAGCAGCCCCTTCCCGGGACAGGGACCCTACGAGCAGTACTTC,CASSPFPGQGPYEQYF
NA,TRBV2,TRBJ1-5,TGTGCCAGCAACTTCGACACTAGCAATCAGCCCCAGCATTTT,CASNFDTSNQPQHF
NA,TRBV29-1,TRBJ1-2,TGCAGCGTTGAAGATCGAGGAGCTAACTATGGCTACACCTTC,CSVEDRGANYGYTF
NA,TRBV27,TRBJ2-7,TGTGCCAGCAGCTCGCCCAGGGGCGTTCTTCGGGAGCAGTACTTC,CASSSPRGVLREQYF
NA,TRBV30,TRBJ2-5,TGTGCCTGGAGTCGGGCGCAAGAGACCCAGTACTTC,CAWSRAQETQYF
TRBD1,TRBV6-4,TRBJ1-1,TGTGCCAGCAGTCCTGCAGGGGGCCCTGAAGCTTTCTTT,CASSPAGGPEAFF
TRBD2,TRBV7-2,TRBJ2-1,TGTGCCAGCAACTCCCCACGCCGGGGGGACAATGAGCAGTTCTTC,CASNSPRRGDNEQFF
TRBD1,TRBV5-1,TRBJ2-3,TGCGCCAGCAGCTTGGAGGACAGGGGGCGGGATACGCAGTATTTT,CASSLEDRGRDTQYF
NA,TRBV10-3,TRBJ1-5,TGTGCCATCAGTCCCAGGGACAATCAGCCCCAGCATTTT,CAISPRDNQPQHF
NA,TRBV2,TRBJ2-7,TGTGCCAGCAGTGACCCTTGGAGCTCCTACGAGCAGTACTTC,CASSDPWSSYEQYF
TRBD1,TRBV6-1,TRBJ1-4,TGTGCCAGCAGTGGTCGACAGGGGATGAATGAAAAACTGTTTTTT,CASSGRQGMNEKLFF
TRBD1,TRBV19,TRBJ2-7,TGTGCCAGTAGTACACAGGGGAAAGGCTCCTACGAGCAGTACTTC,CASSTQGKGSYEQYF